This TCR beta chain was identified in a study of T cell responses to AZD1222 COVID-19 vaccine. The CDR3 covers 15 residues. The germline gives CDR1 SGDLS, CDR2 YYNGEE. Trimming stripped 2 bases from V and 4 bases from J, with 12 bases between. Worth noting for this clone: What it binds is not known.

Study outcomes and limitations: Spike-specific TCR breadth and depth were elevated following two AZD1222 doses. The donor group comprised mostly white British people and more females; the analysis possibly underestimated clonal diversity. Repertoire samples came only from after the peak T cell response.

Repertoires were generated with immunoSEQ multiplex PCR, while TCRdb's copy carries only in-frame clones and drops some. Among roughly 140,000 clones listed, more than 85% were seen once. The TCR was taken from an adult who received the AZD1222 COVID-19 vaccine. The gene calls are TRBV9 and TRBJ2-2; D gene ambiguous. This specimen was peripheral blood, taken 28 days after the second AZD1222 dose. This CDR3 reads CASSVLTPLTGELFF. The DNA of the CDR3 is TGTGCCAGCAGCGTTCTGACCCCACTCACCGGGGAGCTGTTTTTT.